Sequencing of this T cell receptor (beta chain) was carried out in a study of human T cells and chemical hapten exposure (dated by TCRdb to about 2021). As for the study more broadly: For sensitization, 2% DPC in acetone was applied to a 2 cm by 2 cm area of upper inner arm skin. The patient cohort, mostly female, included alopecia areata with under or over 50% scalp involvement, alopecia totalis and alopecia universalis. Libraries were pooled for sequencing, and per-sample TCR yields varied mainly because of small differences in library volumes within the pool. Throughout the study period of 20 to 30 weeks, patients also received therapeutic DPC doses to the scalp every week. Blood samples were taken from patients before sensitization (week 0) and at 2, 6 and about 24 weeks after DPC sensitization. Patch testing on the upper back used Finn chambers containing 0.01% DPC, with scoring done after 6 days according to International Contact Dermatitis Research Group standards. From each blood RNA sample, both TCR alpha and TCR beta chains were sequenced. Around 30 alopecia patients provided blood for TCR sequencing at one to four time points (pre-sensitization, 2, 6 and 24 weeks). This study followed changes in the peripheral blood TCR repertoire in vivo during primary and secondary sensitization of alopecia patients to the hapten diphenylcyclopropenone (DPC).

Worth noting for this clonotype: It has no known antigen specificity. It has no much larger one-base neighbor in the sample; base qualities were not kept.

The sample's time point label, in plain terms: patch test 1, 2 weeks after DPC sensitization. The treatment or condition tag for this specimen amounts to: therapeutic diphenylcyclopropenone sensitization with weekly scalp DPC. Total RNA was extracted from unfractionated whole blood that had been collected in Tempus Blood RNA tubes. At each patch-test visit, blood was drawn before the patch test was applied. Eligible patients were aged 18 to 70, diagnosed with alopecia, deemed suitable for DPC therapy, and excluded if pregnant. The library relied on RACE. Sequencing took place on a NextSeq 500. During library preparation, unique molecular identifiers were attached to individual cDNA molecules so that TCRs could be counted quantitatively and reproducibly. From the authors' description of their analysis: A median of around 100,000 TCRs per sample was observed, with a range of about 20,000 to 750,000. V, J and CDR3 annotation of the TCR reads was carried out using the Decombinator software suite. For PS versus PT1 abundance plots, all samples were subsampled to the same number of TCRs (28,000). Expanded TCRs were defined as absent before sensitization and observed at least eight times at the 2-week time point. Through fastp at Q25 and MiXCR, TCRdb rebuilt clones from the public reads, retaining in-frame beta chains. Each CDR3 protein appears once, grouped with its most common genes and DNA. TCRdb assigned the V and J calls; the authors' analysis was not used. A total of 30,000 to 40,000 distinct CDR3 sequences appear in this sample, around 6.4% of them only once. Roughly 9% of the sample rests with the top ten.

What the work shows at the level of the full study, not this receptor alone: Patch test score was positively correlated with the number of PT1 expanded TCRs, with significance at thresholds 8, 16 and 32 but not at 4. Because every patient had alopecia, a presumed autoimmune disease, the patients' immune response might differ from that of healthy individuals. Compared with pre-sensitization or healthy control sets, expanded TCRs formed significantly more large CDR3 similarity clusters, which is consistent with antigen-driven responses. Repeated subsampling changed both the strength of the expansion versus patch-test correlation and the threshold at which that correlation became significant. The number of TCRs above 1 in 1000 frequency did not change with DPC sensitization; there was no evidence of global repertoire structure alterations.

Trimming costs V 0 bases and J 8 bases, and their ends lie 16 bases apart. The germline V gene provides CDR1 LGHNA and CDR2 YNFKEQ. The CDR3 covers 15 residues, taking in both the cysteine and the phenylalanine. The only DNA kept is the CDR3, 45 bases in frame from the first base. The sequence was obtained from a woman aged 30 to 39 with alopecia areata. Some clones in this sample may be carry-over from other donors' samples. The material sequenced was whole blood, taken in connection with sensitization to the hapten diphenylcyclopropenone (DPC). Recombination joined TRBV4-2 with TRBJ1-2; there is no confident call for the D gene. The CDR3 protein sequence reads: CASSQDLSETRGYTF. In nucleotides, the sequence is TGTGCCAGCAGCCAAGATCTTTCAGAGACACGCGGCTACACCTTC.